The next 23 T cell receptor beta chains were all read from a single sample in a study of blood T cells in healthy people across ages. Primers used in a second PCR of roughly 6 to 11 cycles were a sample-barcoded 5' primer and a J-beta primer mix. TCRdb processed the 5' RACE reads anew with MiXCR; each CDR3 protein has one entry. The profile covers roughly 700,000 distinct CDR3 sequences, with approximately 50% appearing a single time and under 35% taken by the ten largest. Material: blood. The receptor source for this set is a woman aged 55-75 years in good health.

This clonotype was counted only a few times. This rearrangement joins TRBV7-2 to TRBJ1-2, with D perhaps TRBD1 (5 bases). Trimming removed 4 bases at V and 8 bases at J, with 11 bases between. The CDR3 length is 12 residues. Germline V gene data show CDR1 as SGHTA and CDR2 as FQGNSA. The CDR3, as DNA: TGTGCCAGCAGCTACGGGGGGAGGGGCTACACCTTC. Translated: CASSYGGRGYTF.

The genes are TRBV4-3 and TRBJ2-3; D gene unclear. V dropped 0 bases and J dropped 3 bases, with 10 bases sitting between them. This CDR3 has 15 amino acids. Germline assignment: CDR1 LGHNA and CDR2 YSLEER. The CDR3 coding sequence is TGCGCCAGCAGCCAAGATGGAAGCAGGACAGATACGCAGTATTTT. Protein: CASSQDGSRTDTQYF.

This clonotype has only a few counts. The chain combines TRBV10-3 with TRBJ2-7; maybe TRBD1 (5 bases). The CDR3 length is 14 residues. Between the trimmed V and J ends, which lost 6 bases and 0 bases, there was a span of 12 bases. In germline, CDR1 is ENHRY, CDR2 SYGVKD. The CDR3 DNA sequence: TGTGCCATCAGGAGGCTTGACAGCTCCTACGAGCAGTACTTC. The encoded protein is CAIRRLDSSYEQYF.

The J gene is TRBJ1-2, the V gene TRBV3-1; TRBD1 matches at 10 bases. Germline V gene lookup returns CDR1 LGHDT and CDR2 YNNKEL (reference sequence). The V gene end was trimmed by 6 bases and the J gene end by 3 bases; junction bases not matched to a gene: 7. The CDR3 loop spans 15 amino acids. The CDR3 bases are TGTGCCAGCAGTCCGACAGGGGGCGCCTACTATGGCTACACCTTC. Its translation: CASSPTGGAYYGYTF.

CDR3 DNA sequence: TGTGCCAGCAGCTTAGCGCTAGCGGGGAGCTCCTACGAGCAGTACTTC. Its protein product is CASSLALAGSSYEQYF. The chain couples TRBV7-9 to TRBJ2-7, with TRBD2 matching 9 bases. V was clipped by 0 bases and J by 0 bases; unmatched bases: 3. The CDR3 contains 16 residues. Germline V gene sequence: CDR1 SEHNR, CDR2 FQNEAQ (reference sequence).

This chain links TRBV20-1 with TRBJ2-7; unclear D gene. V shed 4 bases and J shed 4 bases, with 17 bases lying between them. CDR1 DFQATT and CDR2 SNEGSKA come from the germline V gene (reference sequence). This CDR3 has 14 residues. CDR3 bases: TGCAGTGCTACCATTCCCCCCTTACAGTACGAGCAGTACTTC. Encoded protein: CSATIPPLQYEQYF.

The gene calls are TRBV3-1 and TRBJ2-3; TRBD2 is a possible D gene (5 bases). The CDR3 is 16 amino acids. The germline V and J ends were trimmed by 2 bases and 1 base, with 13 bases remaining between them. Germline V CDR1 and CDR2: LGHDT, YNNKEL (reference sequence). The CDR3 nucleotides are TGTGCCAGCAGCCAAAGGAGCAGCGGAGGCACAGATACGCAGTATTTT. It yields the protein CASSQRSSGGTDTQYF.

This clonotype was seen a handful of times. The J gene is TRBJ1-4, the V gene TRBV4-2; D is ambiguous. Germline V gene lookup returns CDR1 LGHNA and CDR2 YNFKEQ. V was shortened by 0 bases and J by 4 bases, with 6 bases between the two germline ends. The CDR3 has 14 residues. The CDR3: CASSQDMFNEKLFF. CDR3 in DNA: TGTGCCAGCAGCCAAGATATGTTTAATGAAAAACTGTTTTTT.

The chain combines TRBV6-2 or TRBV6-3 with TRBJ2-3; the match to TRBD2 covers 11 bases. This CDR3 has 15 residues. Unmatched junction bases numbered 7, after V lost 4 bases and J lost 7 bases. Germline V gene sequence: CDR1 MNHEY, CDR2 SVGEGT. Here the CDR3 reads CASSSLGLAENTQYF. The CDR3 coding sequence is TGTGCCAGCAGTTCCCTGGGACTAGCGGAAAATACGCAGTATTTT.

The chain is built from TRBV6-6 and TRBJ1-2, with a weak D call TRBD1 (5 bases). V lost 5 bases, J lost 2 bases, and 12 bases lay in between. This CDR3 is 14 amino acids long. CDR1 is MNHNY, CDR2 SVGAGI, per germline (reference sequence). DNA of the CDR3: TGTGCCAGCAGTGACGCGAAGGGGAACTATGGCTACACCTTC. It encodes CASSDAKGNYGYTF.

This clonotype was seen only a few times. The V gene is TRBV29-1, the J gene TRBJ2-5; D is unresolved. V was pared by 3 bases and J by 1 base, with 12 bases between. Per germline, CDR1 SQVTM and CDR2 ANQGSEA. This CDR3 has 14 amino acids. Here the CDR3 DNA reads TGCAGCGTTGAGGGTAGGGCAGGCCAAGAGACCCAGTACTTC. Translated: CSVEGRAGQETQYF.

The chain recombines TRBV20-1 with TRBJ2-3; 14 positions match TRBD2. The germline CDR1 and CDR2 sequences are DFQATT and SNEGSKA (reference sequence). The CDR3 is made up of 15 amino acids. V lost 6 bases, J lost 6 bases, and 8 bases stayed unmatched. In DNA, the CDR3 is TGCAGTGCAACCGGGACTAGCGGGAGCCAGGATACGCAGTATTTT. It yields the protein CSATGTSGSQDTQYF.

The table lists this clonotype with many counts. The V and J genes are TRBV7-9 and TRBJ2-5; a possible D gene is TRBD1 (5 bases). Germline V gene lookup returns CDR1 SEHNR and CDR2 FQNEAQ (reference sequence). Between the trimmed V and J ends, which lost 3 bases and 4 bases, there was a span of 12 bases. This CDR3 region has 14 residues. CDR3 region: CASSFLSGIETQYF. The CDR3 DNA is TGTGCCAGCAGCTTCCTATCAGGGATAGAGACCCAGTACTTC.

The chain employs TRBV6-1 and TRBJ1-4; tentative D call: TRBD1 (6 bases). Trimming took 9 bases from V and 7 from J, leaving 18 bases between them. The CDR3 consists of 14 residues. From germline, CDR1 is MNHNS and CDR2 SASEGT. Here the CDR3 DNA reads TGTGCCAGTTCGGTGACAGGTTTTGGTGAAAAACTGTTTTTT. It codes for CASSVTGFGEKLFF.

This chain joins TRBV4-3 and TRBJ1-2; 7 bases agree with TRBD1. V lost 3 bases to trimming and J lost 7 bases; unmatched junction nucleotides: 5. Germline V gene data show CDR1 as LGHNA and CDR2 as YSLEER. CDR3 length: 13 residues. In DNA, the CDR3 is TGCGCCAGCAGCCAGACAGGGTCGGGTGGCTACACCTTC. Translated: CASSQTGSGGYTF.

The rearrangement links TRBV20-1 to TRBJ1-2, with TRBD1 as a possible D gene (5 bases). Trimming pared 3 bases from V and 8 bases from J, leaving 19 bases between. The CDR3 extends over 14 amino acids. The germline V gene encodes CDR1 DFQATT and CDR2 SNEGSKA (reference sequence). This chain's CDR3 is CSARLYGNEGGYTF. The CDR3 DNA reads as TGCAGTGCTAGGCTGTACGGCAACGAGGGGGGCTACACCTTC.

This clonotype has only a few counts. V and J are TRBV12-3 or TRBV12-4 and TRBJ2-5; tentatively, D is TRBD1 (6 bases). The J call is uncertain, as TRBJ2-7 better fits the DNA end. The CDR3 spans 13 residues. CDR3 bases: TGTGCCAGCAGTGCCCGGGACAAATACGAGCAGTACTTC. Translating gives CASSARDKYEQYF.

This clonotype has at least ten counts. V usage is TRBV4-2 and J usage is TRBJ2-3; 8 bases map to TRBD2. The CDR3 is 16 amino acids. With V trimmed by 4 bases and J by 0 bases, 6 bases remained unmatched. The germline V gene has CDR1 LGHNA and CDR2 YNFKEQ. The CDR3 DNA sequence: TGTGCCAGCAGCCCAGGCGGGGGGTCGAGCACAGATACGCAGTATTTT. It yields the protein CASSPGGGSSTDTQYF.

This clonotype was counted only a few times. The gene calls are TRBV12-3 or TRBV12-4 and TRBJ2-7; D is possibly TRBD1 (7 bases). The CDR3 consists of 14 residues. V was clipped by 6 bases and J by 3 bases, with 15 bases between them. The CDR3 coding sequence is TGTGCCAGCAGCCGGGGGACAGCCCTCTACGAGCAGTACTTC. Translating gives CASSRGTALYEQYF.

The table lists this clonotype with a few counts. The gene calls are TRBV4-3 and TRBJ1-1; D ambiguous. Germline V gene lookup returns CDR1 LGHNA and CDR2 YSLEER. The V gene lost 3 bases and the J gene lost 2 bases, with 13 bases spanning the gap. The CDR3 is 15 amino acids. CDR3: CASSQDPGPNTEAFF. The CDR3 bases are TGCGCCAGCAGCCAGGACCCCGGCCCAAACACTGAAGCTTTCTTT.

This clonotype was found once. V gene TRBV6-6 combines with J gene TRBJ1-2; D ambiguous. V lost 4 bases and J 4 bases, leaving 16 bases between the germline ends. This CDR3 spans 15 amino acids. In germline, CDR1 is MNHNY, CDR2 SVGAGI (reference sequence). This CDR3 is CASSFPQWEVYGYTF. The CDR3, as DNA: TGTGCCAGCAGTTTCCCTCAATGGGAGGTCTATGGCTACACCTTC.

This clonotype was counted a few times. This sequence joins TRBV20-1 and TRBJ1-6, with D hard to call. This CDR3 comprises 13 residues. Trimming pared 6 bases from V and 4 bases from J, leaving 10 bases between. From germline, CDR1 is DFQATT and CDR2 SNEGSKA (reference sequence). The CDR3 nucleotides read TGCAGTGCGGGCGGCGGATATAATTCACCCCTCCACTTT. Its translation: CSAGGGYNSPLHF.

The rearrangement uses TRBV28 and TRBJ2-7; the match to TRBD2 covers 8 bases. The CDR3 runs 15 residues. CDR1 and CDR2 (germline): MDHEN, SYDVKM. The ends lost 5 bases at V and 3 bases at J; junction bases unmatched: 9. CDR3 region: CASSGGGLEIYEQYF. The CDR3, as DNA: TGTGCCAGCAGTGGGGGGGGACTAGAGATCTACGAGCAGTACTTC.